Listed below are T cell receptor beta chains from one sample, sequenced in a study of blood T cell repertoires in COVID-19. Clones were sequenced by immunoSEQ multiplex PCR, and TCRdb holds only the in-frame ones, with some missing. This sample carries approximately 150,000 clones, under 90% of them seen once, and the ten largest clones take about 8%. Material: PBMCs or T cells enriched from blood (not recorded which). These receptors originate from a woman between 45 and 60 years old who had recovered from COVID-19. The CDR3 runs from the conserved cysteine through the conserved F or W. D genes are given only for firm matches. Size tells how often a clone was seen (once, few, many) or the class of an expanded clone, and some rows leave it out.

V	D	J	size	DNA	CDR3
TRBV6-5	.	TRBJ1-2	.	TGTGCCAGCAGTTACTCCGCTGGAGGTGGCTACACCTTC	CASSYSAGGGYTF
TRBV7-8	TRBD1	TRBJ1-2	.	TGTGCCAGCAGCGCGGGACAGGGTCCCGTCTATGGCTACACCTTC	CASSAGQGPVYGYTF
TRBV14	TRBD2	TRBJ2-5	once	TGTGCCAGCAGCCTCTCCCCAGGACTAGGAAGTTCCCAGTACTTC	CASSLSPGLGSSQYF
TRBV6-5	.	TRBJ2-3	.	TGTGCCAGCAGTCCGCCAAGAGTTGCAGATACGCAGTATTTT	CASSPPRVADTQYF
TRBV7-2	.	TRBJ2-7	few	TGTGCCAGCAGTAAACAGGGTAATGTTTACGAGCAGTACTTC	CASSKQGNVYEQYF
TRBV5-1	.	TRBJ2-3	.	TGCGCCAGCAGCTTGGCAACAGGGAGAGGGGATACGCAGTATTTT	CASSLATGRGDTQYF
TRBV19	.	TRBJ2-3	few	TGTGCCAGTAGTCGGACAGATACGCAGTATTTT	CASSRTDTQYF
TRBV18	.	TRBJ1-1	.	TGTGCCAGCTCACTATTTTCGACAGAAAACACTGAAGCTTTCTTT	CASSLFSTENTEAFF
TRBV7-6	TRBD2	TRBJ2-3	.	TGTGCCAGCAGCTTACGGTCGCTAGCGGGAGGGGTCACAGATACGCAGTATTTT	CASSLRSLAGGVTDTQYF
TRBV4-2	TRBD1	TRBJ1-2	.	TGTGCCAGCAGCTACCGGGACAGGGCAAATGGCTACACCTTC	CASSYRDRANGYTF
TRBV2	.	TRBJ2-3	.	TGTGCCAGCAGTGGACCAGGGGCGGATACGCAGTATTTT	CASSGPGADTQYF